The 23 T cell receptor beta chains in this list originate from one sample, sequenced in a study of blood T cell repertoires in COVID-19. Using immunoSEQ multiplex PCR, the repertoire was profiled, and TCRdb retains in-frame clones only, with some absent. The sample holds some 240,000 clones, about 86% seen once. The sample was PBMCs or T cells enriched from blood (not recorded which). The receptors stem from a man aged 25 to 45 with acute COVID-19.

Ten or more counts support this clone. This rearrangement joins TRBV4-1 to TRBJ1-5; no reliable D call. Trimming stripped 0 bases from V and 4 bases from J, with 10 bases between. The CDR3 has 15 amino acids. Germline V gene lookup returns CDR1 MGHRA and CDR2 YSYEKL. CDR3 DNA: TGCGCCAGCAGCCAAGAGGAAAGAGGGAATCAGCCCCAGCATTTT. This codes for CASSQEERGNQPQHF.

This chain links TRBV19 with TRBJ1-1; 8 bases are shared with TRBD1. The CDR3 extends over 16 amino acids. In germline, CDR1 is LNHDA, CDR2 SQIVND (reference sequence). J lost 4 bases, V lost 3 bases, and 10 bases had no gene match. CDR3 amino acids: CASSIPTGDKGTEAFF. DNA for the CDR3: TGTGCCAGTAGTATCCCGACAGGGGATAAAGGCACTGAAGCTTTCTTT.

This clone has just a few counts. The J gene is TRBJ1-2, the V gene TRBV2, with D perhaps matching TRBD1 (5 bases). Trimming took 10 bases from V and 3 from J, leaving 12 bases between them. Germline loops: CDR1 SNHLY, CDR2 FYNNEI. CDR3 size: 12 residues. CDR3: CATSTAYYGYTF. CDR3 DNA sequence: TGTGCCACCTCGACAGCATACTATGGCTACACCTTC.

The chain is built from TRBV28 and TRBJ2-1; D is unclear. The germline CDR1 and CDR2 sequences are MDHEN and SYDVKM. V gave up 5 bases and J gave up 2 bases, with 16 bases separating them. This CDR3 is built from 16 residues. In DNA, the CDR3 is TGTGCCAGCAGTCCCTCCGGCCTAGGCCCCTACAATGAGCAGTTCTTC. It encodes CASSPSGLGPYNEQFF. Together with reference TRBV28 and TRBJ2-1, the CDR3 gives the full variable domain: DVKVTQSSRYLVKRTGEKVFLECVQDMDHENMFWYRQDPGLGLRLIYFSYDVKMKEKGDIPEGYSVSREKKERFSLILESASTNQTSMYLCASSPSGLGPYNEQFFGPGTRLTVL.

The rearrangement links TRBV9 to TRBJ2-6; tentative D call: TRBD2 (5 bases). The CDR3 extends over 17 amino acids. Germline CDR1 is SGDLS and CDR2 is YYNGEE. Trimming removed 3 bases at V and 2 bases at J, with 15 bases between. The CDR3 sequence is CASSARWENTGANVLTF. The CDR3 bases are TGTGCCAGCAGCGCCCGATGGGAGAATACTGGGGCCAACGTCCTGACTTTC.

The J gene is TRBJ2-5, the V gene TRBV28, with 11 bases fitting TRBD2. The CDR3 extends over 14 amino acids. Germline V gene lookup returns CDR1 MDHEN and CDR2 SYDVKM. The junction had 3 bases not matched to a gene; V was cut back by 5 bases and J by 4 bases. CDR3 sequence (DNA): TGTGCCAGCAGTGTTAGCGGGGGGGTAGAGACCCAGTACTTC. As protein: CASSVSGGVETQYF.

The genes are TRBV9 and TRBJ2-2; 8 bases match TRBD1. Germline V gene lookup returns CDR1 SGDLS and CDR2 YYNGEE. The V gene end was trimmed by 2 bases and the J gene end by 5 bases; junction bases not matched to a gene: 5. There are 15 residues in the CDR3. CDR3 amino acids: CASSVRGRETGELFF. The CDR3 bases are TGTGCCAGCAGCGTCAGGGGGCGAGAGACCGGGGAGCTGTTTTTT.

This clone has more than one count but fewer than ten. The V and J genes are TRBV28 and TRBJ2-5, with 7 bases matching TRBD1. J gave up 5 bases and V 8 bases, and 8 bases lay outside the gene matches. Germline V gene data show CDR1 as MDHEN and CDR2 as SYDVKM. The CDR3 has 13 amino acids. The CDR3 loop reads CASGDRVIETQYF. The CDR3 region has the DNA TGTGCCAGCGGCGACAGGGTGATCGAGACCCAGTACTTC. Filled out from reference TRBV28 and TRBJ2-5, the complete variable domain reads DVKVTQSSRYLVKRTGEKVFLECVQDMDHENMFWYRQDPGLGLRLIYFSYDVKMKEKGDIPEGYSVSREKKERFSLILESASTNQTSMYLCASGDRVIETQYFGPGTRLLVL.

This chain links TRBV7-2 with TRBJ2-5; TRBD2 aligns across 8 bases. CDR3 size: 15 residues. Germline V gives CDR1 SGHTA, CDR2 FQGNSA. Unmatched junction bases numbered 5, after V lost 3 bases and J lost 2 bases. The CDR3 coding sequence is TGTGCCAGCAGCTTCAGTAGCGGGGTTCAAGAGACCCAGTACTTC. Translated, it gives CASSFSSGVQETQYF.

The rearrangement joins TRBV7-9 to TRBJ1-6, with 9 bases aligning to TRBD1. This CDR3 is 16 amino acids long. The germline CDR1 and CDR2 sequences are SEHNR and FQNEAQ (reference sequence). V dropped 1 base and J dropped 9; count of bases not matched to a gene: 7. CDR3 loop: CASSLGPGQGRSPLHF. The CDR3 coding sequence is TGTGCCAGCAGCTTAGGGCCGGGACAGGGTCGTTCACCCCTCCACTTT.

The rearrangement links TRBV13 to TRBJ2-1; 9 bases are shared with TRBD2. With 5 bases clipped from V and 4 bases from J, the junction kept 12 bases outside the gene matches. This CDR3 spans 17 amino acids. The V gene's germline CDR1 is PRHDT and CDR2 FYEKMQ (reference sequence). DNA of the CDR3: TGTGCCAGCAGCCGAAGATTCACTAGCGGGTTTTACAATGAGCAGTTCTTC. Translated, it gives CASSRRFTSGFYNEQFF.

The V call is TRBV5-5, the J call TRBJ2-1; 8 bases are shared with TRBD2. The germline gives CDR1 SGHKS, CDR2 YYEKEE (reference sequence). The J segment lost 10 bases and the V segment lost 4 bases, leaving 7 bases of the junction unmatched. This CDR3 comprises 13 residues. Here the CDR3 reads CASSPGGRVEQFF. CDR3 nucleotide sequence: TGTGCCAGCAGCCCGGGGGGGCGGGTAGAGCAGTTCTTC.

The CDR3 sequence: CASGGNSIQDGGKDTQYF. The CDR3 DNA reads as TGTGCCAGCGGAGGAAATAGTATACAGGACGGCGGGAAAGATACGCAGTATTTT. The chain carries TRBV2 and TRBJ2-3, with a possible D match to TRBD2 (6 bases). The CDR3 loop spans 18 amino acids. V shed 8 bases and J shed 5 bases, with 29 bases lying between them. Germline assignment: CDR1 SNHLY and CDR2 FYNNEI.

The chain uses TRBV9 and TRBJ1-2; 9 bases line up with TRBD1. From germline, CDR1 is SGDLS and CDR2 YYNGEE. With 3 bases clipped from V and 3 bases from J, the junction kept 6 bases outside the gene matches. The CDR3 contains 15 residues. CDR3 in amino acids: CASSGPGQGDYGYTF. The CDR3 coding sequence is TGTGCCAGCAGCGGTCCGGGACAGGGCGACTATGGCTACACCTTC.

In this sample, this clone turned up once. This chain uses TRBV5-1 with TRBJ2-6; maybe TRBD1 (5 bases). Germline CDR1 and CDR2: SGHRS and YFSETQ. The V end was cut by 6 bases, the J end by 1 base, with 14 bases between. This CDR3 spans 16 amino acids. CDR3 DNA: TGCGCCAGCACCCCTGGGGCCAATTCTGGGGCCAACGTCCTGACTTTC. This sequence encodes CASTPGANSGANVLTF.

CDR3 sequence (DNA): TGTGCCAGCAGTCTCGACAGAAACAATGAAAAACTGTTTTTT. As protein: CASSLDRNNEKLFF. The V gene is TRBV6-2 or TRBV6-3, the J gene TRBJ1-4, with a weak D call TRBD1 (5 bases). CDR3 length: 14 residues. Germline-derived CDR1 and CDR2 are MNHEY and SVGEGT. Trimming stripped 5 bases from V and 5 bases from J, with 12 bases between.

The chain couples TRBV7-3 to TRBJ2-1; D perhaps matches TRBD2 (5 bases). The CDR3 runs to 15 residues. The germline V and J ends were trimmed by 2 bases and 0 bases, with 8 bases remaining between them. The V gene's germline CDR1 is SGHTA and CDR2 FQGTGA. This CDR3 reads CASSLARGSYNEQFF. CDR3 DNA sequence: TGTGCCAGCAGCTTAGCACGGGGCTCCTACAATGAGCAGTTCTTC. The full variable domain, rest sourced from reference TRBV7-3 and TRBJ2-1, is GAGVSQTPSNKVTEKGKYVELRCDPISGHTALYWYRQSLGQGPEFLIYFQGTGAADDSGLPNDRFFAVRPEGSVSTLKIQRTERGDSAVYLCASSLARGSYNEQFFGPGTRLTVL.

V usage is TRBV19 and J usage is TRBJ1-1; D may be TRBD1 (5 bases). The CDR3 has 14 residues. Deletions cut 6 bases from V and 3 bases from J, with 14 bases between. Germline V CDR1 and CDR2: LNHDA, SQIVND (reference sequence). CDR3 in DNA: TGTGCCAGTAGGCCCAGGCAGGGTCACACTGAAGCTTTCTTT. Protein product: CASRPRQGHTEAFF.

This chain connects TRBV24-1 to TRBJ2-1; D is perhaps TRBD2 (6 bases). The germline V gene has CDR1 KGHDR and CDR2 SFDVKD. V dropped 4 bases and J dropped 7 bases, with 13 bases sitting between them. This CDR3 is 14 amino acids long. This CDR3 reads CATSDPPGRNEQFF. The DNA of the CDR3 is TGTGCCACCAGTGACCCCCCGGGGAGGAATGAGCAGTTCTTC.

V gene TRBV19 combines with J gene TRBJ2-2, with 7 bases matching TRBD1. The germline V gene encodes CDR1 LNHDA and CDR2 SQIVND (reference sequence). V was pared by 5 bases and J by 1 base, with 4 bases of the junction left unmatched. CDR3 length: 15 residues. The CDR3 DNA follows: TGTGCCAGTAGTCCCGGACAGGTGAACACCGGGGAGCTGTTTTTT. The encoded protein is CASSPGQVNTGELFF.

The chain couples TRBV24-1 to TRBJ2-1, with TRBD1 identical over 11 bases. Germline CDR1 is KGHDR and CDR2 is SFDVKD. After removal of 4 bases from V and 8 bases from J, the junction contained 9 bases not matched to a gene. The length of the CDR3 is 16 residues. CDR3 DNA: TGTGCCACCAGTGACCCCGGACAGGGGGCCTTAGATGAGCAGTTCTTC. Residues: CATSDPGQGALDEQFF.

The chain employs TRBV19 and TRBJ2-1; the match to TRBD1 covers 10 bases. Germline lookup yields CDR1 LNHDA and CDR2 SQIVND (reference sequence). V lost 3 bases and J lost 9; bases outside the gene matches: 5. The CDR3 is 14 amino acids. The CDR3 reads CASSIGGQGPEQFF. The CDR3 region has the DNA TGTGCCAGTAGTATTGGGGGACAGGGGCCTGAGCAGTTCTTC.

The rearrangement uses TRBV21-1 and TRBJ2-7; the D call of TRBD1 is as the table states it, not checked on the DNA. TRBV21-1 is an annotated pseudogene. This CDR3 is 14 amino acids long. This chain's CDR3 is CASSKGRGSYEQYV. CDR3 bases: TGTGCCAGCAGCAAAGGCAGGGGCTCCTACGAGCAGTACGTC.